The T cell receptor beta chain described here comes from a study of blood T cells in healthy people across ages. The study, taken as a whole, reports: Aged donors had fewer naive CD4+ cells and lower diversity than long-lived donors.

The second PCR ran about 6 to 12 cycles with a sample-barcoded 5' primer and J-beta primers. The study obtained at least 2.5 million CDR3-containing paired-end reads from every sample. TCRdb reanalysed the 5' RACE reads using MiXCR and keeps one entry per CDR3 protein. The sample yields about 1.7 million distinct CDR3 sequences, approximately 30% seen once. This clonotype was detected only a few times. Its antigen is still unknown. Per germline, CDR1 LGHDT and CDR2 YNNKEL (reference sequence). This CDR3 has 16 residues. The TCR originated in a woman between 25 and 40 years old in good health. The sequenced sample was blood. The chain links TRBV3-1 to TRBJ2-7, with 10 bases fitting TRBD2. The J call could be wrong; TRBJ2-5 is a better fit for the DNA end. The CDR3 nucleotides read TGTGCCAGCAGCCAAGATGGAACTAGCGGGGAAGAGACCCAGTACTTC. Protein: CASSQDGTSGEETQYF.